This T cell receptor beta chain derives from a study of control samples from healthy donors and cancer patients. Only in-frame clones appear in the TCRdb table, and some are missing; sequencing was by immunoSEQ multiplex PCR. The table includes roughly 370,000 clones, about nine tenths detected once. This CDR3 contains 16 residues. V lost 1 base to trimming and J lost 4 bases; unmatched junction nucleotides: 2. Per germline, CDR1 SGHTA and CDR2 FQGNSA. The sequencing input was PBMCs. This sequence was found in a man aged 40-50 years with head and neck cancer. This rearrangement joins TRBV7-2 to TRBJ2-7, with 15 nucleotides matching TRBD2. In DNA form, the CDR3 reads TGTGCCAGCAGCTTAGTCGGGACTAGCGGGGGGTACGAGCAGTACTTC. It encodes CASSLVGTSGGYEQYF.